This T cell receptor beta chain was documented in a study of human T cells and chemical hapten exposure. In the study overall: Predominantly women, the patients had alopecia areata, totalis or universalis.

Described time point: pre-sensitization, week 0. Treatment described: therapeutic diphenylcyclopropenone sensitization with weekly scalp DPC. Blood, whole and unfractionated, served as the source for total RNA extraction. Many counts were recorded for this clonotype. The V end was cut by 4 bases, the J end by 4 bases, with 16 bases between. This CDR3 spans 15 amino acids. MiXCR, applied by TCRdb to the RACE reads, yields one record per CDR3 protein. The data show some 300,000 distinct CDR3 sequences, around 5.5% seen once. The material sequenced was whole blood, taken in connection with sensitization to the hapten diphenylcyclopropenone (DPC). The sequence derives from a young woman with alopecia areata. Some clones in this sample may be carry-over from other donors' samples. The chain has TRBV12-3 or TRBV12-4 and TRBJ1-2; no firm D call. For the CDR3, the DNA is TGTGCCAGCAGTTCACCCAACGGACGGATCTATGGCTACACCTTC. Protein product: CASSSPNGRIYGYTF.